Shown below are 29 T cell receptor beta chains from a single sample sequenced in a study of Ad26.COV2.S vaccination and SARS-CoV-2 variants. Generated by immunoSEQ multiplex PCR, the TCRdb table keeps only in-frame clones and is missing some. The sample yields hundreds of thousands of clones, over 80% seen once. The treatment was: around 19 received Ad26.COV2.S at low or high dose, single or two shots; about 5 received placebo; per-sample allocation not given. Specimens were obtained on day 63 following the first vaccine or placebo injection. The sample here was peripheral blood, taken in a trial of Ad26.COV2.S vaccine versus placebo. These receptors came from a person between 18 and 65 years old who received the Ad26.COV2.S COVID-19 vaccine or a placebo.

The chain recombines TRBV5-1 with TRBJ2-7, with a possible D match to TRBD1 (5 bases). Trimming pared 4 bases from V and 1 base from J, leaving 9 bases between. Germline CDR1 is SGHRS and CDR2 is YFSETQ. The CDR3 runs to 13 residues. CDR3 DNA sequence: TGCGCCAGCAGCCCCGGACAATCCTACGAGCAGTACTTC. This gives the protein CASSPGQSYEQYF. The variable domain in full, with the rest retrieved from reference TRBV5-1 and TRBJ2-7, is KAGVTQTPRYLIKTRGQQVTLSCSPISGHRSVSWYQQTPGQGLQFLFEYFSETQRNKGNFPGRFSGRQFSNSRSEMNVSTLELGDSALYLCASSPGQSYEQYFGPGTRLTVT.

CDR3 bases: TGCAGCGTCGGTGATGGGGGTAATCAGCCCCAGCATTTT. Translated, it gives CSVGDGGNQPQHF. The genes are TRBV29-1 and TRBJ1-5; a possible D gene is TRBD1 (5 bases). Per germline, CDR1 SQVTM and CDR2 ANQGSEA. V lost 6 bases, J lost 4 bases, and 13 bases lay in between. The CDR3 length is 13 residues.

This chain's CDR3 is CASSLAGWGYTF. The CDR3 DNA sequence: TGCGCCAGCAGCTTGGCCGGGTGGGGCTACACCTTC. The chain employs TRBV5-1 and TRBJ1-2; D gene unclear. With 0 bases removed from V and 8 bases from J, the gap between germline ends came to 8 bases. This CDR3 contains 12 residues. From germline, CDR1 is SGHRS and CDR2 YFSETQ.

V gene TRBV4-3 combines with J gene TRBJ2-3; 9 bases agree with TRBD2. V lost 6 bases and J lost 4; bases outside the gene matches: 8. The CDR3 loop spans 15 amino acids. Germline assignment: CDR1 LGHNA and CDR2 YSLEER. CDR3: CASSGGTSLPDTQYF. Written as DNA, the CDR3 is TGCGCCAGCAGTGGGGGGACTAGCTTGCCAGATACGCAGTATTTT.

The V and J genes are TRBV6-6 and TRBJ1-2; TRBD1 is a possible D gene (6 bases). The V gene's germline CDR1 is MNHNY and CDR2 SVGAGI (reference sequence). This CDR3 has 13 amino acids. The germline V and J ends were trimmed by 7 bases and 8 bases, with 17 bases remaining between them. CDR3 sequence reads: CASTLQGSGGYTF. CDR3 DNA: TGTGCCAGCACCTTACAGGGATCGGGCGGCTACACCTTC.

The rearrangement uses TRBV18 and TRBJ2-2; D perhaps matches TRBD1 (6 bases). The CDR3 extends over 17 amino acids. Trimming took off 1 base at V and 4 bases at J, with 16 bases between the two ends. Germline assignment: CDR1 KGHSH and CDR2 LQKENI. Here the CDR3 DNA reads TGTGCCAGCTCACCACTAGCTAACAGGGATCCCACCGGGGAGCTGTTTTTT. Translation gives CASSPLANRDPTGELFF.

CDR3 nucleotide sequence: TGTGCCAGCAGTGATAGGGCAGGGGGGAACACTGAAGCTTTCTTT. Translated, it gives CASSDRAGGNTEAFF. The V and J genes are TRBV6-6 and TRBJ1-1, with 7 bases lining up with TRBD1. The CDR3 covers 15 residues. V dropped 5 bases and J dropped 1; count of bases not matched to a gene: 7. Germline lookup yields CDR1 MNHNY and CDR2 SVGAGI (reference sequence).

V and J are TRBV15 and TRBJ1-4, with D maybe TRBD1 (6 bases). The V end lost 3 bases, the J end lost 7 bases, and 21 bases lay between the germline ends. Germline V CDR1 and CDR2: LNHNV, YYDKDF (reference sequence). The CDR3 consists of 17 residues. CDR3 coding DNA: TGTGCCACCAGCAGGGCGGGACACACTAACACGGGTGAAAAACTGTTTTTT. Its translation: CATSRAGHTNTGEKLFF.

The chain has TRBV25-1 and TRBJ1-6, with 10 bases matching TRBD1. Germline CDR1 MGHDK, CDR2 SYGVNS. The ends lost 4 bases at V and 9 bases at J; junction bases unmatched: 6. This CDR3 has 15 residues. The CDR3 region is CASSAQTGGGSPLHF. The DNA for the CDR3 is TGTGCCAGCAGTGCCCAGACAGGGGGCGGTTCACCCCTCCACTTT.

This clone was found a few times. This rearrangement joins TRBV6-5 to TRBJ2-7; perhaps TRBD1 as D (6 bases). Per germline, CDR1 MNHEY and CDR2 SVGAGI. Between the trimmed V and J ends, which lost 1 base and 0 bases, there was a span of 7 bases. This CDR3 region has 14 residues. The CDR3 spells CASSYLDSSYEQYF. The CDR3 DNA follows: TGTGCCAGCAGTTACTTGGACAGCTCCTACGAGCAGTACTTC.

The chain has TRBV27 and TRBJ2-1, with 10 bases that match TRBD2. V was pared by 7 bases and J by 2 bases, with 5 bases of the junction left unmatched. CDR3 length: 15 amino acids. The germline CDR1 and CDR2 sequences are MNHEY and SMNVEV (reference sequence). CDR3 DNA sequence: TGTGCCAGCACATTACTAGCGGGGACCTACAATGAGCAGTTCTTC. Translation gives CASTLLAGTYNEQFF.

The rearrangement links TRBV11-2 to TRBJ2-7; D uncertain. Deletions cut 1 base from V and 3 bases from J, with 10 bases between. The CDR3 contains 14 residues. Germline values: CDR1 SGHAT, CDR2 FQNNGV. DNA for the CDR3: TGTGCCAGCAGCTTAGGGGTTGGGGACTACGAGCAGTACTTC. This encodes CASSLGVGDYEQYF. Supplemented by reference TRBV11-2 and TRBJ2-7, the full variable domain reads EAGVAQSPRYKIIEKRQSVAFWCNPISGHATLYWYQQILGQGPKLLIQFQNNGVVDDSQLPKDRFSAERLKGVDSTLKIQPAKLEDSAVYLCASSLGVGDYEQYFGPGTRLTVT.

The CDR3 loop reads CASSPGLGYEQYF. CDR3 DNA: TGTGCCAGTAGCCCGGGACTAGGCTACGAGCAGTACTTC. The chain couples TRBV19 to TRBJ2-7; 8 bases align to TRBD2. The CDR3 sequence is 13 residues long. Germline-derived CDR1 and CDR2 are LNHDA and SQIVND (reference sequence). V dropped 6 bases and J dropped 3; count of bases not matched to a gene: 4.

The chain combines TRBV2 with TRBJ2-5; TRBD1 matches at 12 bases. Losses at the gene ends were 7 bases for V and 5 bases for J; bases not matched to a gene: 8. The CDR3 covers 15 residues. Looked up from germline, CDR1 is SNHLY and CDR2 is FYNNEI. The CDR3 nucleotides are TGTGCCAGCAATCGGGACAGGGGGCGAGGGGAGACCCAGTACTTC. It specifies CASNRDRGRGETQYF.

DNA of the CDR3: TGTGCTAGTGGTTTGTCGGGGGGGAGCTATGGCTACACCTTC. Protein product: CASGLSGGSYGYTF. The chain joins TRBV12-5 to TRBJ1-2; D is possibly TRBD1 (5 bases). The germline CDR1 and CDR2 sequences are LGHNT and FRNRAP. This CDR3 comprises 14 residues. V was pared by 2 bases and J by 4 bases, with 11 bases between. The full variable domain, in which reference TRBV12-5 and TRBJ1-2 provide the parts outside the CDR3, is DARVTQTPRHKVTEMGQEVTMRCQPILGHNTVFWYRQTMMQGLELLAYFRNRAPLDDSGMPKDRFSAEMPDATLATLKIQPSEPRDSAVYFCASGLSGGSYGYTFGSGTRLTVV.

This chain uses TRBV27 with TRBJ2-1; a possible D gene is TRBD2 (5 bases). Trimming took 5 bases from V and 14 from J, leaving 16 bases between them. Per germline, CDR1 MNHEY and CDR2 SMNVEV (reference sequence). This CDR3 comprises 12 residues. DNA for the CDR3: TGTGCCAGCAGTATCAGCGGTCTAAGTGAGTTCTTC. The encoded protein is CASSISGLSEFF.

This chain connects TRBV10-1 to TRBJ2-3; a weak D match, TRBD2 (5 bases). The V gene lost 1 base and the J gene lost 0 bases, with 5 bases spanning the gap. The germline CDR1 and CDR2 sequences are WNHNN and SYGVQD (reference sequence). The CDR3 extends over 14 amino acids. CDR3 sequence: CASSEWTSTDTQYF. CDR3 nucleotide sequence: TGCGCCAGCAGTGAGTGGACTAGCACAGATACGCAGTATTTT.

The rearrangement joins TRBV7-9 to TRBJ1-2, with no clear D. The CDR3 is 16 amino acids. Germline V lookup: CDR1 SEHNR, CDR2 FQNEAQ (reference sequence). The V gene lost 5 bases and the J gene lost 1 base, with 17 bases spanning the gap. Here the CDR3 DNA reads TGTGCCAGCAGCGCCACCATAAGTACCCTTAACTATGGCTACACCTTC. It is translated as CASSATISTLNYGYTF.

The chain joins TRBV2 to TRBJ1-5; TRBD1 agrees at 10 bases. The junction had 3 bases not matched to a gene; V was cut back by 4 bases and J by 6 bases. The CDR3 is 14 amino acids. Germline lookup yields CDR1 SNHLY and CDR2 FYNNEI. CDR3 sequence reads: CASSGTGGPQPQHF. The CDR3 nucleotides are TGTGCCAGCAGTGGGACAGGGGGTCCTCAGCCCCAGCATTTT.

This clone was seen just once. The CDR3 sequence is CASLTATTRGGNQFF. CDR3 nucleotide sequence: TGTGCCAGCCTGACAGCCACGACCCGGGGAGGTAACCAGTTCTTC. V is TRBV28 and J is TRBJ2-1; possibly TRBD2 for D (6 bases). The CDR3 spans 15 residues. With 8 bases removed from V and 13 bases from J, the gap between germline ends came to 27 bases. Germline CDR1 reads MDHEN; CDR2 reads SYDVKM.

The chain couples TRBV9 to TRBJ1-3; the D is unclear. Looked up from germline, CDR1 is SGDLS and CDR2 is YYNGEE. The CDR3 extends over 12 amino acids. Trimming took 4 bases from V and 2 from J, leaving 4 bases between them. The CDR3 bases are TGTGCCAGCAGCCCCACTGGAAACACCATATATTTT. It translates to CASSPTGNTIYF.

The V and J genes are TRBV11-2 and TRBJ2-3; no definite D call. Germline V gene lookup returns CDR1 SGHAT and CDR2 FQNNGV. Trimming removed 0 bases at V and 6 bases at J, with 16 bases between. The CDR3 length is 16 residues. CDR3 sequence reads: CASSLEAVASVDTQYF. CDR3 nucleotides: TGTGCCAGCAGCTTAGAAGCAGTTGCCTCAGTTGATACGCAGTATTTT. The variable domain in full, with the rest retrieved from reference TRBV11-2 and TRBJ2-3, is EAGVAQSPRYKIIEKRQSVAFWCNPISGHATLYWYQQILGQGPKLLIQFQNNGVVDDSQLPKDRFSAERLKGVDSTLKIQPAKLEDSAVYLCASSLEAVASVDTQYFGPGTRLTVL.

The J gene is TRBJ1-1, the V gene TRBV9; D ambiguous. Germline CDR1 is SGDLS and CDR2 is YYNGEE. The CDR3 is 14 amino acids. V lost 0 bases and J lost 5, with 11 bases in between. CDR3 in DNA: TGTGCCAGCAGCGTAGATGGAGGTCGGACTGAAGCTTTCTTT. It is translated as CASSVDGGRTEAFF.

V gene TRBV7-2 combines with J gene TRBJ1-2; no clear D. The CDR3 spans 15 residues. V lost 4 bases and J 4 bases, leaving 16 bases between the germline ends. Germline CDR1 reads SGHTA; CDR2 reads FQGNSA. CDR3 residues: CASSSGGRTFYGYTF. In nucleotides, the CDR3 is TGTGCCAGCAGCTCGGGAGGCCGGACCTTCTATGGCTACACCTTC.

The chain couples TRBV28 to TRBJ2-3; TRBD2 aligns across 11 bases. The CDR3 is made up of 20 amino acids. The V and J ends lost 5 bases and 0 bases, in that order; junction bases with no gene match: 16. Germline V gene sequence: CDR1 MDHEN, CDR2 SYDVKM. The CDR3 region is CASSPNSGTSGEYSTDTQYF. DNA of the CDR3: TGTGCCAGCAGTCCCAACTCCGGGACTAGCGGAGAATATAGCACAGATACGCAGTATTTT.

This clone has only one observation. The gene calls are TRBV28 and TRBJ1-2, with D tentatively TRBD1 (6 bases). Trimming shortened V by 6 bases and J by 4 bases, and 18 bases separated the two germline ends. Germline V gene data show CDR1 as MDHEN and CDR2 as SYDVKM. The CDR3 is 15 amino acids. The CDR3 coding sequence is TGTGCCAGCAGCACGCCCGGGACAATACCCTATGGCTACACCTTC. It specifies CASSTPGTIPYGYTF.

This chain joins TRBV7-2 and TRBJ2-7; D may match TRBD1 or TRBD2 (5 bases each). Trimming took off 5 bases at V and 3 bases at J, with 20 bases between the two ends. The CDR3 has 16 amino acids. Germline loops: CDR1 SGHTA, CDR2 FQGNSA. In DNA, the CDR3 is TGTGCCAGCAGCACGTTGGGGGTCCTCTCTTACTACGAGCAGTACTTC. Residues: CASSTLGVLSYYEQYF.

The chain links TRBV7-2 to TRBJ1-2, with D possibly being TRBD1 (5 bases). V was cut by 2 bases and J by 0 bases, with 16 bases left in between. The germline CDR1 and CDR2 sequences are SGHTA and FQGNSA. The CDR3 loop spans 17 amino acids. CDR3 sequence: CASSLLGGTDSNYGYTF. CDR3 bases: TGTGCCAGCAGCTTATTGGGCGGGACGGATTCTAACTATGGCTACACCTTC.

This clone showed up just once. The chain couples TRBV19 to TRBJ1-2, with D possibly matching TRBD1 (5 bases). The CDR3 covers 14 residues. CDR1 and CDR2 (germline): LNHDA, SQIVND (reference sequence). The V gene lost 5 bases and the J gene lost 2 bases, with 12 bases spanning the gap. The CDR3 sequence is CASSPRTRNYGYTF. The CDR3 coding sequence is TGTGCCAGTAGTCCGCGGACAAGGAACTATGGCTACACCTTC.